This is a list of T cell receptor beta chains from one sample in a study of blood T cells in healthy people across ages. TCRdb independently ran MiXCR on the 5' RACE reads; one entry per CDR3 protein. The sample lists over 1,500,000 distinct CDR3 sequences; just under 50% were seen once. Sequencing input: blood. These receptors were obtained from a woman aged 35 to 49 in good health. CDR3s include the opening cysteine and the closing phenylalanine or tryptophan. The order of the fields is D gene, V gene, clone size, J gene, CDR3 protein, CDR3 DNA. A D gene is named only where the DNA matches it firmly. Not all rows give a size; the values are once, few, many and, for expanded clones, a class.

>TRBD1|TRBV28|NA|TRBJ1-1
CASSSTYTGGWTEAFF
TGTGCCAGCAGTTCAACATATACAGGGGGTTGGACTGAAGCTTTCTTT
>TRBD1|TRBV3-1|NA|TRBJ2-5
CASSQTLTGVRETQYF
TGTGCCAGCAGCCAGACCCTTACAGGGGTCCGAGAGACCCAGTACTTC
>NA|TRBV20-1|many|TRBJ1-5
CSARLDSNQPQHF
TGCAGTGCTAGACTAGATAGCAATCAGCCCCAGCATTTT
>NA|TRBV10-3|NA|TRBJ2-1
CAIAGRDNEQFF
TGTGCCATCGCCGGCAGGGACAATGAGCAGTTCTTC
>TRBD1|TRBV28|few|TRBJ2-5
CATISTGVGETQYF
TGTGCCACCATTTCGACAGGGGTAGGGGAGACCCAGTACTTC
>NA|TRBV10-3|NA|TRBJ1-1
CAINSGLGKAFF
TGTGCCATCAATTCTGGCCTCGGAAAAGCTTTCTTT
>NA|TRBV12-3/TRBV12-4|many|TRBJ2-1
CASSSWDEQFF
TGTGCCAGCAGCTCCTGGGATGAGCAGTTCTTC
>TRBD1|TRBV5-5|NA|TRBJ2-5
CASSRTTGGRRETQYF
TGTGCCAGCAGCCGAACCACAGGGGGTAGAAGAGAGACCCAGTACTTC
>NA|TRBV28|few|TRBJ2-6
CASVQGSSGANVLTF
TGTGCCAGCGTCCAAGGGAGCTCTGGGGCCAACGTCCTGACTTTC
>NA|TRBV9|NA|TRBJ2-5
CASSVDNDQETQYF
TGTGCCAGCAGCGTAGACAATGACCAAGAGACCCAGTACTTC
>NA|TRBV6-2/TRBV6-3|few|TRBJ2-4
CASSLIMGQPRGGTKNIQYF
TGTGCCAGCAGTCTAATAATGGGACAGCCGCGGGGTGGAACCAAAAACATTCAGTACTTC
>NA|TRBV6-5|once|TRBJ2-5
CASSKDRRSGETQYF
TGTGCCAGCAGCAAAGACCGGCGGTCAGGGGAGACCCAGTACTTC
>TRBD1|TRBV18|NA|TRBJ1-2
CASSPTLQGAEGYTF
TGTGCCAGCTCACCCACTTTACAGGGGGCTGAAGGCTACACCTTC
>NA|TRBV7-8|NA|TRBJ2-3
CASSAEWADTQYF
TGTGCCAGCAGCGCTGAATGGGCAGATACGCAGTATTTT
>NA|TRBV6-2/TRBV6-3|NA|TRBJ2-5
CASTLAFTAETQYF
TGTGCCAGCACCCTAGCATTTACCGCAGAGACCCAGTACTTC
>TRBD1|TRBV10-3|NA|TRBJ2-5
CAISKQGEETQYF
TGTGCCATCAGTAAACAGGGGGAAGAGACCCAGTACTTC
>NA|TRBV9|few|TRBJ2-7
CASSVAGVPYEQYF
TGTGCCAGCAGCGTAGCTGGGGTTCCCTACGAGCAGTACTTC
>NA|TRBV28|NA|TRBJ1-2
CASSLYLQGGYGYTF
TGTGCCAGCAGTTTATACCTACAGGGAGGATATGGCTACACCTTC
>TRBD1|TRBV10-3|NA|TRBJ1-5
CAISESFLGTGDLLVSNQPQHF
TGTGCCATCAGTGAGTCTTTTCTCGGGACAGGGGACCTCCTCGTGAGCAATCAGCCCCAGCATTTT
>TRBD1|TRBV6-5|NA|TRBJ1-1
CASRSGQGAVGTEAFF
TGTGCCAGCAGGTCTGGACAGGGGGCGGTGGGGACCGAAGCTTTCTTT
>TRBD1|TRBV12-3/TRBV12-4|NA|TRBJ1-6
CASSLRGQGLRSYNSPLHF
TGTGCCAGCAGTTTACGCGGACAGGGGTTAAGGTCCTATAATTCACCCCTCCACTTT
>TRBD1|TRBV5-1|NA|TRBJ2-1
CASSPGQSPDRSYNEQFF
TGCGCCAGCAGCCCGGGACAGTCCCCTGATAGGTCCTACAATGAGCAGTTCTTC
>NA|TRBV20-1|NA|TRBJ1-2
CSAGQMDYGYTF
TGCAGTGCCGGACAGATGGACTATGGCTACACCTTC
>TRBD2|TRBV6-2/TRBV6-3|few|TRBJ2-4
CASSNPGTTLPGNIQYF
TGTGCCAGCAGTAACCCCGGGACTACCCTCCCGGGAAACATTCAGTACTTC
>TRBD1|TRBV27|NA|TRBJ2-1
CASSPRTGGTYNEQFF
TGTGCCAGCAGTCCCCGTACAGGGGGTACTTACAATGAGCAGTTCTTC
>TRBD1|TRBV6-1|once|TRBJ1-5
CASRGTGQGNQPQHF
TGTGCCAGCAGGGGGACAGGTCAGGGCAATCAGCCCCAGCATTTT
>NA|TRBV7-3|NA|TRBJ2-6
CASRSPLGRSGANVLTF
TGTGCCAGCAGGTCTCCACTAGGCCGCTCTGGGGCCAACGTCCTGACTTTC
>NA|TRBV6-2/TRBV6-3|NA|TRBJ2-7
CASRRGFSYEQYF
TGTGCCAGCAGGCGGGGCTTCTCCTACGAGCAGTACTTC
>NA|TRBV12-3/TRBV12-4|many|TRBJ2-7
CASSTQGIPSYEQYF
TGTGCCAGCAGTACCCAGGGAATTCCCTCCTACGAGCAGTACTTC
>TRBD1|TRBV18|NA|TRBJ2-7
CASSPSGQAIYEQYF
TGTGCCAGCTCACCCAGTGGACAGGCCATCTACGAGCAGTACTTC
>TRBD1|TRBV3-1|few|TRBJ1-5
CASSQRTGDQPQHF
TGTGCCAGCAGCCAGAGGACAGGGGATCAGCCCCAGCATTTT
>NA|TRBV6-1|NA|TRBJ2-1
CASSEVQSSYNEQFF
TGTGCCAGCAGTGAAGTTCAGAGCTCCTACAATGAGCAGTTCTTC
>NA|TRBV5-1|few|TRBJ1-4
CASSLTVANEKLFF
TGCGCCAGCAGCTTGACTGTAGCTAATGAAAAACTGTTTTTT
>NA|TRBV27|NA|TRBJ2-1
CVTGYNEQFF
TGTGTCACGGGCTACAATGAGCAGTTCTTC
>NA|TRBV5-1|few|TRBJ2-1
CASSPDGSHEQFF
TGCGCCAGCAGCCCGGATGGGAGCCATGAGCAGTTCTTC
>TRBD1|TRBV10-3|few|TRBJ1-2
CAISSDRGDYGYTF
TGTGCCATCAGCTCGGACAGGGGGGATTATGGCTACACCTTC
>TRBD1|TRBV11-2|NA|TRBJ2-5
CASSGGDRAQETQYF
TGTGCCAGCAGCGGAGGGGACAGGGCTCAAGAGACCCAGTACTTC